Following are 23 T cell receptor beta chains from one sample sequenced in a study of breast tumors, draining lymph nodes, adjacent tissues. TCRdb recomputed calls from the multiplex PCR reads with MiXCR, one row per CDR3 protein. The profile shows about 230,000 distinct CDR3 sequences, roughly 30% of them singletons. Axillary draining lymph nodes of breast cancer patients supplied the node samples. Material: axillary lymph node tissue. These receptors originate from a female donor with breast cancer. Some clones in this sample may be carry-over from other donors' samples.

This clonotype was detected many times. One end of the junction does not line up with germline, which may come from a read error. The chain is built from TRBV12-3 or TRBV12-4 and TRBJ1-5, with 10 bases that match TRBD1. This CDR3 region has 15 residues. CDR3 in amino acids: CASSQRQGANQAQHF. CDR3 nucleotide sequence: TGTGCCAGCAGTCAGCGACAGGGGGCAAATCAGGCCCAGCATTTT.

This clonotype showed up many times. The chain links TRBV12-3 or TRBV12-4 to TRBJ2-2; TRBD2 matches at 10 bases. The trim removed 4 bases at V and 5 bases at J, leaving 7 bases unmatched. The CDR3 spans 16 residues. CDR3 amino acids: CASSSSGSIGTGELFF. Here the CDR3 DNA reads TGTGCCAGCAGTTCTAGCGGGAGTATTGGTACCGGGGAGCTGTTTTTT.

The chain has TRBV7-8 and TRBJ2-7; TRBD2 matches 7 bases. V was clipped by 5 bases and J by 8 bases; unmatched bases: 18. This CDR3 has 16 residues. Germline values: CDR1 SGHVS, CDR2 FQNEAQ. The CDR3 loop reads CASSPVTGGGDYKQYF. The CDR3 DNA is TGTGCCAGCAGCCCCGTGACGGGGGGTGGTGATTACAAGCAGTACTTC.

This clonotype showed up many times. V and J are TRBV19 and TRBJ1-5; tentatively, D is TRBD1 (5 bases). CDR1 is LNHDA and CDR2 is SQIVND in the germline V gene (reference sequence). The CDR3 extends over 17 amino acids. V lost 6 bases and J 4 bases, leaving 22 bases between the germline ends. CDR3 sequence: CASSLPVKGASNQPQHF. In nucleotides, the CDR3 is TGTGCCAGTAGCCTTCCCGTCAAAGGGGCCAGTAATCAGCCCCAGCATTTT.

In its sample, this clonotype was seen many times. V is TRBV6-5 and J is TRBJ2-7, with D perhaps TRBD1 or TRBD2 (8 bases each). Germline lookup yields CDR1 MNHEY and CDR2 SVGAGI. This CDR3 is built from 17 residues. Trimming took off 0 bases at V and 2 bases at J, with 17 bases between the two ends. The CDR3 region is CASSYSREATGAYEQYF. The DNA of the CDR3 is TGTGCCAGCAGTTACTCGCGGGAGGCGACAGGGGCCTACGAGCAGTACTTC.

This clonotype was seen ten or more times. The V call is TRBV5-1, the J call TRBJ1-5; unclear D gene. The CDR3 extends over 15 amino acids. The V end was cut by 3 bases, the J end by 0 bases, with 10 bases between. CDR1 and CDR2 from the germline V gene are SGHRS and YFSETQ. The CDR3 DNA is TGCGCCAGCAGCTGGGGTTCAGGTAGCAATCAGCCCCAGCATTTT. Protein: CASSWGSGSNQPQHF.

This clonotype was seen ten or more times. The CDR3 here is CSARNGREGEGETQYF. CDR3 nucleotides: TGCAGTGCTAGAAACGGTCGGGAGGGGGAGGGGGAGACCCAGTACTTC. The chain has TRBV20-1 and TRBJ2-5; 8 nucleotides agree with TRBD2. The germline gives CDR1 DFQATT, CDR2 SNEGSKA (reference sequence). Unmatched junction bases numbered 13, after V lost 2 bases and J lost 5 bases. The CDR3 loop spans 16 amino acids.

This clonotype was recorded at least ten times. The chain uses TRBV6-2 or TRBV6-3 and TRBJ2-1, with 14 bases that match TRBD2. V lost 9 bases and J lost 4; bases outside the gene matches: 8. In germline, CDR1 is MNHEY, CDR2 SVGEGT. CDR3 size: 16 residues. CDR3 sequence: CASSPRLAGGYNEQFF. The CDR3 coding sequence is TGTGCCAGTAGTCCGAGACTAGCGGGAGGGTACAATGAGCAGTTCTTC.

There are many counts of this clonotype. The chain is built from TRBV6-1 and TRBJ1-4, with a possible D match to TRBD1 (5 bases). The V gene's germline CDR1 is MNHNS and CDR2 SASEGT. The V end was cut by 4 bases, the J end by 6 bases, with 12 bases between. This CDR3 has 14 residues. CDR3 residues: CASSAWGKDEKLFF. CDR3 nucleotides: TGTGCCAGCAGTGCATGGGGGAAAGATGAAAAACTGTTTTTT.

This chain links TRBV9 with TRBJ1-4; D is perhaps TRBD1 (6 bases). Germline assignment: CDR1 SGDLS and CDR2 YYNGEE. V was clipped by 1 base and J by 7 bases, with 11 bases between them. This CDR3 region has 14 residues. The CDR3 DNA sequence: TGTGCCAGCAGCGTAAGGGGAGGGGGTGAAAAACTGTTTTTT. Protein sequence: CASSVRGGGEKLFF.

This clonotype was observed at least ten times. Given a much more abundant clone one base away, this may be a read error. Since no conserved phenylalanine or tryptophan closes the CDR3, a read error is the likely cause. The chain joins TRBV7-2 to TRBJ2-5; D gene ambiguous. Germline lookup yields CDR1 SGHTA and CDR2 FQGNSA. This CDR3 has 13 amino acids. Trimming removed 2 bases from V and 1 base from J, with 5 bases in between. The CDR3 nucleotides read TGTGCCAGCAGCTTAACGCCCCAAGAGACCCAGTACCTC. Protein sequence: CASSLTPQETQYL.

This clonotype was seen repeatedly, ten times or more. The rearrangement uses TRBV7-3 and TRBJ2-5, with D perhaps given as TRBD1 or TRBD2 (5 bases each). V lost 5 bases, J lost 7 bases, and 17 bases lay in between. This CDR3 is built from 14 residues. Per germline, CDR1 SGHTA and CDR2 FQGTGA. The CDR3 coding sequence is TGTGCCAGCAGCACGGGACCACCGCCCTCGACCCAGTACTTC. Translation gives CASSTGPPPSTQYF.

This clonotype appeared many times. The chain combines TRBV5-8 with TRBJ2-1, with D maybe TRBD2 (5 bases). V lost 4 bases to trimming and J lost 10 bases, with 15 bases between them. CDR3 size: 13 residues. In germline, CDR1 is SGHTS, CDR2 YDEGEE. For the CDR3, the DNA is TGTGCCAGCAGCCCGCGGACTCTTGGGGAGCAGTTCTTC. Amino acid sequence: CASSPRTLGEQFF.

The chain carries TRBV29-1 and TRBJ2-7, with 9 bases fitting TRBD2. The germline CDR1 and CDR2 sequences are SQVTM and ANQGSEA. The junction had 5 bases not matched to a gene; V was cut back by 5 bases and J by 9 bases. The CDR3 runs 11 residues. In nucleotides, the CDR3 is TGCAGCGTTTGGACTAGCGAGGTGCAGTACTTC. This encodes CSVWTSEVQYF.

This clonotype was seen a handful of times. A much larger clone lies a single base off, so this may be a read error. The chain combines TRBV3-1 with TRBJ2-7, with 9 bases identical to TRBD1. This CDR3 is 15 amino acids long. Germline V CDR1 and CDR2: LGHDT, YNNKEL (reference sequence). For the CDR3, the DNA is TGTGCCAGCAGTAAAGTTCCGGGACAGGGTTACGGGCAGTACTTC. Translation: CASSKVPGQGYGQYF.

A word on this clonotype: An end of the junction differs from the germline gene, which may be a read error. V gene TRBV3-1 combines with J gene TRBJ2-1, with D perhaps matching TRBD1 (6 bases). There are 13 residues in the CDR3. Germline CDR1 is LGHDT and CDR2 is YNNKEL (reference sequence). The CDR3 loop is CAGSRQGPNEQFF. DNA of the CDR3: TGCGCCGGCAGCCGCCAGGGGCCCAATGAGCAGTTCTTC.

In this sample, this clonotype turned up many times. The chain is built from TRBV6-6 and TRBJ2-7; 9 bases map to TRBD2. CDR3 length: 15 amino acids. Germline assignment: CDR1 MNHNY and CDR2 SVGAGI (reference sequence). The V segment lost 6 bases and the J segment 3 bases; nucleotides outside the gene matches: 9. For the CDR3, the DNA is TGTGCCAGCAGCTTCTTAGCGGGAGCGCGCTACGAGCAGTACTTC. Encoded protein: CASSFLAGARYEQYF.

The chain carries TRBV7-8 and TRBJ1-4, with TRBD1 matching 10 bases. Per the germline V gene, CDR1 is SGHVS and CDR2 is FQNEAQ. The CDR3 totals 18 residues. After removal of 6 bases from V and 3 bases from J, the junction contained 13 bases not matched to a gene. The CDR3 DNA reads as TGTGCCAGCAGTTTTCCGGGACAGGGGTTGGAAGCTAATGAAAAACTGTTTTTT. It translates to CASSFPGQGLEANEKLFF.

There are many counts of this clonotype. This chain links TRBV6-5 with TRBJ2-2; 7 nucleotides match TRBD1. V shed 5 bases, J shed 0 bases, and the junction held 3 bases outside the gene matches. The CDR3 sequence is 15 residues long. Germline lookup yields CDR1 MNHEY and CDR2 SVGAGI. The CDR3: CASSMGTANTGELFF. CDR3 sequence (DNA): TGTGCCAGCAGTATGGGGACAGCGAACACCGGGGAGCTGTTTTTT.

This clonotype was detected ten times or more. V and J are TRBV11-2 and TRBJ1-3, with 7 bases that match TRBD1. Germline assignment: CDR1 SGHAT and CDR2 FQNNGV. J was trimmed by 0 bases and V by 4 bases; bases with no gene match: 3. The CDR3 length is 15 residues. CDR3 protein: CASSWTGSSGNTIYF. The CDR3 DNA sequence: TGTGCCAGCAGCTGGACAGGTTCCTCTGGAAACACCATATATTTT.

This clonotype was detected ten times or more. The DNA for the CDR3 is TGCGCCAGCAGCCTAATTGTGGGGCTAGGCTACACCTTC. Its protein is CASSLIVGLGYTF. This chain connects TRBV4-1 to TRBJ1-2; tentatively, D is TRBD1 (5 bases). Germline lookup yields CDR1 MGHRA and CDR2 YSYEKL. CDR3 size: 13 residues. Deletions cut 4 bases from V and 8 bases from J, with 14 bases between.

This clonotype was detected once. The junction differs from germline at one of its ends, possibly a read error. The gene calls are TRBV29-1 and TRBJ2-7; D unclear. The CDR3 contains 11 residues. Germline V gene lookup returns CDR1 SQVTM and CDR2 ANQGSEA. The CDR3 DNA reads as TGCAGCTATGACAAGTCCTGCGAGCAGTACTTC. Translating it yields CSYDKSCEQYF.

This clonotype was seen ten or more times. Compared with germline, one end of the junction differs, possibly owing to a read error. The rearrangement joins TRBV5-1 to TRBJ1-2, with D perhaps matching TRBD1 (5 bases). CDR1 is SGHRS and CDR2 is YFSETQ in the germline V gene. The CDR3 covers 13 residues. The DNA for the CDR3 is TGTGCCAGCAGCTTAGGGGTTAACTATGGCTACACCTTC. Encoded protein: CASSLGVNYGYTF.